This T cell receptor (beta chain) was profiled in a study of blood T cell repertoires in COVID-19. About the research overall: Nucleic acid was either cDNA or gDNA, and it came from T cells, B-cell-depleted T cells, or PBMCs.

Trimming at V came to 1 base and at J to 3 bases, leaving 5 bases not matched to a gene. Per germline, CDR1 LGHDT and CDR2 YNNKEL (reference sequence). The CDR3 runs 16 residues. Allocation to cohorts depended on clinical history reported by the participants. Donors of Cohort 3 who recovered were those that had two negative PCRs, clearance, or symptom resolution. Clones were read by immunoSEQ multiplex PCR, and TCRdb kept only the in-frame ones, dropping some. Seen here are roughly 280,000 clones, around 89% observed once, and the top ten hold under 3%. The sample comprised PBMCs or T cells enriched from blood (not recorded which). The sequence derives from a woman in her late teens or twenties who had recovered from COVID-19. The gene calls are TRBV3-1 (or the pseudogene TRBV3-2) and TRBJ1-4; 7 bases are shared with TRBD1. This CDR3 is CASSQATGVPNEKLFF. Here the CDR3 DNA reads TGTGCCAGCAGCCAAGCCACAGGGGTGCCTAATGAAAAACTGTTTTTT.